This is a list of T cell receptor beta chains from one sample in a study of T cells in Graves' hyperthyroidism and ophthalmopathy. Each CDR3 protein is one row after TCRdb ran MiXCR on the multiplex PCR reads. Of roughly 740,000 distinct CDR3 sequences listed, about 15% are singletons. Sequencing input: blood. These receptors came from a man between 18 and 29 years old with Graves' hyperthyroidism. CDR3s include the opening cysteine and the closing phenylalanine or tryptophan. A D gene is named only where the DNA matches it firmly. Part of the rows lack a size; the others show once, few, many or a class for expanded clones.

j_call v_call d_call clone_size cdr3_aa cdr3_nt
TRBJ2-1 TRBV7-9 . few CASSLAVPSYNEQFF TGTGCCAGCAGCTTAGCAGTTCCCTCCTACAATGAGCAGTTCTTC
TRBJ1-5 TRBV28 . . CASSLLILGQPRHF TGTGCCAGCAGTCTTCTGATCTTGGGGCAGCCCCGGCATTTT
TRBJ1-1 TRBV7-2 TRBD1 many CASSSPTGRSEAFF TGTGCCAGCAGCTCCCCGACAGGGAGGTCTGAAGCTTTCTTT
TRBJ2-3 TRBV19 . few CASSATRKPDTQYF TGTGCCAGTAGTGCGACTAGAAAGCCAGATACGCAGTATTTT
TRBJ1-1 TRBV2 . many CASSEYRVNTEAFF TGTGCCAGCAGTGAATACAGGGTGAACACTGAAGCTTTCTTT
TRBJ1-1 TRBV28 . few CASKRGPMNTEAFF TGTGCCAGCAAGAGGGGCCCGATGAACACTGAAGCTTTCTTT
TRBJ1-5 TRBV20-1 . . CSARGAGLGQPQHF TGCAGTGCTAGAGGGGCGGGGCTCGGTCAGCCCCAGCATTTT
TRBJ2-5 TRBV12-3/TRBV12-4 TRBD1 many CASSLQGMGQETQYF TGTGCCAGCAGTCTACAGGGGATGGGCCAAGAGACCCAGTACTTC
TRBJ2-1 TRBV4-1 TRBD2 . CASSQHNRGETYNEQFF TGCGCCAGCAGCCAACATAATCGGGGGGAGACCTACAATGAGCAGTTCTTC
TRBJ2-1 TRBV12-3/TRBV12-4 . many CASSLASGEQFF TGTGCCAGCAGCTTAGCGAGTGGTGAGCAGTTCTTC
TRBJ2-5 TRBV29-1 . few CSVETGIQETQYF TGCAGCGTTGAAACGGGGATTCAAGAGACCCAGTACTTC
TRBJ2-7 TRBV5-6 . many CASSFTDSYEQYF TGTGCCAGCAGCTTCACTGACTCCTACGAGCAGTACTTC
TRBJ2-1 TRBV20-1 . . CSASRNNEQFF TGCAGTGCTAGCCGGAACAATGAGCAGTTCTTC
TRBJ1-5 TRBV5-5 . . CASSRGVNQPQHF TGTGCCAGCAGCAGAGGAGTAAATCAGCCCCAGCATTTT
TRBJ2-5 TRBV15 TRBD1 few CATSRATGGGRETQYF TGTGCCACCAGCAGGGCAACAGGGGGCGGCCGAGAGACCCAGTACTTC
TRBJ1-2 TRBV4-2 . . CASSQDAQTGRYGYTF TGTGCCAGCAGCCAAGATGCTCAGACAGGACGCTATGGCTACACCTTC
TRBJ2-1 TRBV7-9 . . CASSLGQNEQFF TGTGCCAGCAGCTTAGGTCAGAATGAGCAGTTCTTC
TRBJ2-1 TRBV11-3 . many CASSHYKRFTYNEQFF TGTGCCAGCAGCCACTATAAAAGGTTCACCTACAATGAGCAGTTCTTC
TRBJ2-7 TRBV4-2 TRBD2 . CASSLFSGSTYEQYF TGTGCCAGCAGCCTTTTTAGCGGGTCAACCTACGAGCAGTACTTC
TRBJ1-4 TRBV5-6 . . CASSGGPINGKLFF TGTGCCAGCAGCGGGGGACCGATTAATGGAAAACTGTTTTTT
TRBJ1-1 TRBV11-3 . many CASSLDPLMNTEAFF TGTGCCAGCAGCTTAGATCCCCTCATGAACACTGAAGCTTTCTTT
TRBJ2-7 TRBV7-9 . . CASSLDSGDEQYF TGTGCCAGCAGCTTAGATAGCGGAGACGAGCAGTACTTC
TRBJ1-1 TRBV19 TRBD1 . CASSPRDRFEAFF TGTGCCAGTAGTCCCCGGGACAGGTTTGAAGCTTTCTTT
TRBJ1-1 TRBV6-5 . many CASSYSPGASLNTEAFF TGTGCCAGCAGTTACTCCCCGGGCGCCTCGCTAAACACTGAAGCTTTCTTT
TRBJ2-1 TRBV9 . . CASSVYLGEAEQFF TGTGCCAGCAGCGTTTACCTTGGAGAGGCTGAGCAGTTCTTC
TRBJ2-7 TRBV29-1 TRBD2 . CSVAGGGLAGLLYEQYF TGCAGCGTGGCCGGAGGGGGGCTAGCGGGACTTCTCTACGAGCAGTACTTC
TRBJ2-1 TRBV9 . many CASSVAGGGYNEQFF TGTGCCAGCAGCGTCGCCGGTGGGGGCTACAATGAGCAGTTCTTC
TRBJ2-1 TRBV27 TRBD2 many CASSLSTSGGDEQFF TGTGCCAGCAGTTTATCTACTAGCGGGGGCGATGAGCAGTTCTTC
TRBJ1-5 TRBV12-3/TRBV12-4 TRBD1 . CASSLGQGYETQHF TGTGCCAGCAGTTTGGGACAGGGGTACGAGACCCAGCATTTT
TRBJ1-4 TRBV20-1 . few CSAGRDLRNEKLFF TGCAGTGCTGGCCGGGACCTAAGAAATGAAAAACTGTTTTTT
TRBJ2-3 TRBV5-6 TRBD1 few CASSAPTGAFTDTQYF TGTGCCAGCAGCGCGCCAACAGGGGCCTTCACAGATACGCAGTATTTT
TRBJ1-2 TRBV2 . many CASSELEDYGYTF TGTGCCAGCAGTGAGTTAGAGGACTATGGCTACACCTTC
TRBJ2-5 TRBV28 . few CASSFPTRHPWETQYF TGTGCCAGCAGTTTCCCAACGAGACACCCCTGGGAGACCCAGTACTTC
TRBJ2-7 TRBV20-1 . few CSARDPARIHHYEQYF TGCAGTGCTAGAGATCCGGCGCGGATTCACCACTACGAGCAGTACTTC
TRBJ2-3 TRBV4-3 . few CASSQFSVNPTDTQYF TGCGCCAGCAGCCAGTTTAGCGTCAACCCCACAGATACGCAGTATTTT
TRBJ1-3 TRBV3-1 . many CASSRWRGVTGNTIYF TGTGCCAGCAGCCGGTGGAGGGGCGTCACTGGAAACACCATATATTTT
TRBJ2-1 TRBV7-3 TRBD2 few CASSSPSGRVGANEQFF TGTGCCAGCAGCTCTCCTAGCGGGAGAGTTGGGGCCAATGAGCAGTTCTTC
TRBJ2-3 TRBV29-1 . many CSVEPAGTQYF TGCAGCGTTGAGCCTGCGGGTACGCAGTATTTT
TRBJ2-1 TRBV20-1 TRBD2 . CSAILAGPYNEQFF TGCAGTGCTATTTTAGCGGGCCCGTACAATGAGCAGTTCTTC
TRBJ2-3 TRBV20-1 . few CSAREGLDTQYF TGCAGTGCTAGAGAGGGCTTGGATACGCAGTATTTT
TRBJ2-3 TRBV24-1 . many CATSDVRAKGTDTQYF TGTGCCACCAGTGATGTCAGGGCAAAGGGCACAGATACGCAGTATTTT
TRBJ2-3 TRBV9 TRBD2 . CASSTSGREGDTQYF TGTGCCAGCAGTACTAGCGGGAGGGAGGGAGATACGCAGTATTTT
TRBJ2-4 TRBV18 TRBD1 many CASSRSQGALNIQYF TGTGCCAGCTCACGTTCACAGGGGGCATTAAACATTCAGTACTTC
TRBJ1-1 TRBV27 TRBD1 many CASTAGGLNTEAFF TGTGCCAGCACCGCAGGGGGTCTGAACACTGAAGCTTTCTTT
TRBJ2-2 TRBV10-2 TRBD1 . CASRAPGGQSGELFF TGCGCCAGCAGGGCCCCAGGGGGCCAGAGCGGGGAGCTGTTTTTT